Detailed here is one TCR beta chain. This entry is derived from a study of CD8 T cells in Susac syndrome. The CDR3 runs to 13 residues. V was shortened by 2 bases and J by 4 bases, with 8 bases between the two germline ends. Germline values: CDR1 SGHTA, CDR2 FQGNSA. Random hexamers were used to reverse transcribe an amount of roughly 0.5 to 1 ug RNA. TCR beta CDR3 was amplified by immunoSEQ multiplex PCR. This amplification extended across 54 Vbeta and 13 Jbeta segments. TCRdb called the immunoSEQ multiplex PCR reads again in MiXCR, with one record for every CDR3 protein. The table lists 230,000 or so distinct CDR3 sequences, 95% of them singletons, with around 0.099% in the top ten. Treatment-naive patients with stable or active relapsing-remitting disease served as multiple sclerosis controls.

The TCR sequence derives from a human donor with multiple sclerosis. V is TRBV7-2 and J is TRBJ1-1; a weak D match, TRBD1 (5 bases). The material sequenced was CD4+ T cells from PBMCs. The CDR3 nucleotides read TGTGCCAGCAGCTTAATCAGGGCCACTGAAGCTTTCTTT. Translated: CASSLIRATEAFF.